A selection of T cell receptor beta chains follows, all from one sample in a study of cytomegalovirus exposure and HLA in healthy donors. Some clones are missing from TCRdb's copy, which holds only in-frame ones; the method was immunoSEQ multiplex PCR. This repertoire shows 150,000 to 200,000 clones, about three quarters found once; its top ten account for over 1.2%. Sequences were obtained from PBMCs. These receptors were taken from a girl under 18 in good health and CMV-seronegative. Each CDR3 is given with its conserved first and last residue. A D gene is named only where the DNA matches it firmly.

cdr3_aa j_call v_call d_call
CASSQAGEETQYF TRBJ2-5 TRBV5-6 TRBD2
CASRGGTVPWRSYGYTF TRBJ1-2 TRBV19 TRBD1
CASKGHAEAFF TRBJ1-1 TRBV2 .
CASNAGDPEAFF TRBJ1-1 TRBV6-6 .
CASSFELGNQPQHF TRBJ1-5 TRBV7-2 .
CASSRTSGGSYQETQYF TRBJ2-5 TRBV19 TRBD2
CASSPSGGATDTQYF TRBJ2-3 TRBV5-6 TRBD2
CASSVDPGQGHYGYTF TRBJ1-2 TRBV9 TRBD1
CAWSAGMRELFF TRBJ2-2 TRBV30 .
CASSLLPGTDSPLHF TRBJ1-6 TRBV5-1 TRBD1
CASSLATGGYEQYF TRBJ2-7 TRBV7-8 TRBD1
CASSDRGENIQYF TRBJ2-4 TRBV9 TRBD2
CASSLGSATGVSQYF TRBJ2-7 TRBV7-2 .
CASSEAYPGDTEAFF TRBJ1-1 TRBV25-1 .